One sample yielded the 8 T cell receptor beta chains listed below, sequenced in a study of blood T cell repertoires in COVID-19. The table came from immunoSEQ multiplex PCR; TCRdb's copy has only in-frame clones and leaves some out. The data hold nearly 100,000 clones, with just under 85% observed a single time. Sequenced material: peripheral blood. The receptors were sampled from a man aged 65 to 85 with acute or convalescent COVID-19.

This chain joins TRBV14 and TRBJ1-1; TRBD1 might be the D (5 bases). The CDR3 spans 13 residues. Germline-derived CDR1 and CDR2 are SGHDN and FVKESK. Trimming left V 5 bases short and J 6 bases short, with 13 bases between. For the CDR3, the DNA is TGTGCCAGCAGCTCTTTGGTGACAGCTGAAGCTTTCTTT. Translating it yields CASSSLVTAEAFF.

The gene calls are TRBV27 and TRBJ1-5; D is unresolved. The CDR3 has 14 residues. Germline V gene sequence: CDR1 MNHEY, CDR2 SMNVEV (reference sequence). The V gene lost 5 bases and the J gene lost 4 bases, with 12 bases spanning the gap. CDR3 sequence reads: CASSLRTPNQPQHF. In DNA, the CDR3 is TGTGCCAGCAGTCTGCGGACTCCAAATCAGCCCCAGCATTTT.

The chain is built from TRBV18 and TRBJ1-3; the D gene is possibly TRBD1 (6 bases). Deletions cut 3 bases from V and 4 bases from J, with 16 bases between. Germline CDR1 KGHSH, CDR2 LQKENI. The CDR3 is made up of 16 amino acids. For the CDR3, the DNA is TGTGCCAGCTCACCTGAGCGGGGGGCGTCAGGAAACACCATATATTTT. It yields the protein CASSPERGASGNTIYF.

This clone was picked up one time. V gene TRBV10-3 combines with J gene TRBJ2-7; 10 nucleotides line up with TRBD2. The trim removed 4 bases at V and 2 bases at J, leaving 5 bases unmatched. This CDR3 contains 15 residues. Per germline, CDR1 ENHRY and CDR2 SYGVKD. CDR3 residues: CAISGRAGGPYEQYF. Here the CDR3 DNA reads TGTGCCATCAGTGGGAGAGCGGGGGGGCCCTACGAGCAGTACTTC.

The CDR3 loop is CAWILRRGGAYGNTIYF. Written as DNA, the CDR3 is TGTGCCTGGATCCTTAGGCGAGGGGGGGCCTATGGAAACACCATATATTTT. This chain connects TRBV30 to TRBJ1-3, with D maybe TRBD1 (6 bases). Between the trimmed V and J ends, which lost 4 bases and 3 bases, there was a span of 22 bases. Germline V gives CDR1 GTSNPN, CDR2 SVGIG (reference sequence). This CDR3 comprises 17 residues.

The CDR3 loop is CSASVQGGFSTETQYF. CDR3 sequence (DNA): TGCAGTGCTAGTGTTCAGGGAGGGTTCAGTACGGAGACCCAGTACTTC. The J gene is TRBJ2-5, the V gene TRBV20-1, with 7 nucleotides matching TRBD2. The germline V gene has CDR1 DFQATT and CDR2 SNEGSKA (reference sequence). Germline trimming cut 3 bases from V and 5 bases from J; bases unmatched to any gene: 15. This CDR3 region has 16 residues.

The CDR3 DNA sequence: TGTGCCAGCAGTTTATGGGGAGAGGGCAATCAGCCCCAGCATTTT. Protein: CASSLWGEGNQPQHF. The chain couples TRBV27 to TRBJ1-5; no reliable D call. Germline values: CDR1 MNHEY, CDR2 SMNVEV (reference sequence). This CDR3 is 15 amino acids long. Trimming pared 1 base from V and 2 bases from J, leaving 9 bases between.

The chain combines TRBV5-1 with TRBJ2-5, with 13 bases lining up with TRBD2. Germline-derived CDR1 and CDR2 are SGHRS and YFSETQ. The CDR3 sequence is 18 residues long. J gave up 1 base and V 5 bases, and 11 bases lay outside the gene matches. The CDR3 is CASRGRLAGGSPQETQYF. Written as DNA, the CDR3 is TGCGCCAGCAGAGGCCGACTAGCGGGGGGCTCCCCCCAAGAGACCCAGTACTTC.